This T cell receptor (beta chain) is from a study of shared clonotypes between healthy human individuals. Study context: Each donor's CD4 naive and CD4 memory cells filled three plates apiece, CD8 naive two, and CD8 memory one.

Every contributor of samples was a Caucasian grown-up residing in Nashville, Tennessee. Splitting of CD4+ cells produced CD45RA+ naive and CD45RA-negative memory subsets. The length of the CDR3 is 17 residues. The V gene's germline CDR1 is SGHTS and CDR2 YDEGEE. V shed 1 base and J 0 bases; nucleotides not matched to a gene: 7. Only in-frame clones appear in the TCRdb table, and some are missing; sequencing was by immunoSEQ multiplex PCR. The sample contains nearly 1 million clones, around three quarters of which appear only once. The clonotype comes from a man aged 18 to 35 in good health. The material sequenced was memory CD4+ T cells sorted from blood. The subset is: CD45RA-negative fraction. The genes are TRBV5-8 and TRBJ1-5; TRBD1 matches at 7 bases. The CDR3 protein is CASSLWQGDSSNQPQHF. The CDR3 DNA reads as TGTGCCAGCAGCTTGTGGCAGGGGGACTCTAGCAATCAGCCCCAGCATTTT.